The 18 T cell receptor beta chains in this list originate from one sample, sequenced in a study of T cell repertoires in cytomegalovirus infection (dated by TCRdb to between 2018 and 2020). Sequencing instrument: Illumina HiSeq 1500. TCRdb trimmed public reads at Q25 via fastp, called clones via MiXCR and kept in-frame beta chains. For every CDR3 protein sequence, its rows merge into one entry that carries the most common genes and DNA. The sample table shows 150,000 to 200,000 distinct CDR3 sequences, and roughly 20% are seen once. The top ten clonotypes cover roughly 2.9% of the sample. The specimen sequenced was PBMCs. The receptors come from a human donor in good health (CMV status not recorded). Some clones in this sample may be carry-over from other donors' samples.

The chain employs TRBV20-1 and TRBJ2-7; 7 nucleotides line up with TRBD1. Germline lookup yields CDR1 DFQATT and CDR2 SNEGSKA (reference sequence). J was trimmed by 2 bases and V by 5 bases; bases with no gene match: 9. The CDR3 covers 14 residues. The CDR3 reads CSALRQGLTYEQYF. As DNA, the CDR3 is TGCAGTGCTCTTCGACAGGGTCTAACCTACGAGCAGTACTTC.

The chain employs TRBV5-5 and TRBJ1-5; D unresolved. The germline V gene encodes CDR1 SGHKS and CDR2 YYEKEE (reference sequence). V lost 3 bases and J 6 bases, leaving 13 bases between the germline ends. This CDR3 is 14 amino acids long. CDR3 nucleotides: TGTGCCAGCAGCTATTCCAGCACGGGTCAGCCCCAGCATTTT. This encodes CASSYSSTGQPQHF.

The rearrangement links TRBV28 to TRBJ2-5; 8 bases agree with TRBD1. V lost 6 bases, J lost 5 bases, and 8 bases stayed unmatched. Germline assignment: CDR1 MDHEN and CDR2 SYDVKM. CDR3 length equals 14 residues. CDR3: CASRGPGGGETQYF. CDR3 in DNA: TGTGCCAGCAGAGGACCAGGGGGCGGGGAGACCCAGTACTTC.

There are a few counts of this clonotype. The CDR3 sequence: CSASPPGTSGRFYEQYF. The CDR3 DNA is TGCAGTGCTTCCCCCCCGGGGACTAGCGGGAGGTTCTACGAGCAGTACTTC. The chain has TRBV20-1 and TRBJ2-7; TRBD2 matches at 15 bases. CDR1 and CDR2 (germline): DFQATT, SNEGSKA (reference sequence). The CDR3 consists of 17 residues. V shed 5 bases and J 3 bases; nucleotides not matched to a gene: 11.

This clonotype was observed a few times. The chain has TRBV20-1 and TRBJ2-1, with 14 positions matching TRBD2. J gave up 6 bases and V 2 bases, and 3 bases lay outside the gene matches. The germline CDR1 and CDR2 sequences are DFQATT and SNEGSKA (reference sequence). The CDR3 is made up of 15 amino acids. The CDR3 DNA sequence: TGCAGTGCTAGAACCGGGACTAGCGGGAGCAATGAGCAGTTCTTC. This sequence encodes CSARTGTSGSNEQFF.

As to this clonotype: Since a much larger clone is just one base distant, this may be a read error. V is TRBV7-8 and J is TRBJ2-1; D might be TRBD2 (6 bases). This CDR3 has 16 residues. The V and J ends lost 5 bases and 2 bases respectively, with 16 bases between them. Germline V gene sequence: CDR1 SGHVS, CDR2 FQNEAQ. The CDR3 region is CASSTVLAGAYNEQFF. For the CDR3, the DNA is TGTGCCAGCAGCACGGTACTAGCTGGCGCCTACAATGAGCAGTTCTTC.

In nucleotides, the CDR3 is TGCGCCAGCAGCCAACCCGGGACGGCCCAAAACAATGAGCAGTTCTTC. Its translation is CASSQPGTAQNNEQFF. The chain links TRBV4-1 to TRBJ2-1, with D perhaps matching TRBD1 or TRBD2 (5 bases each). This CDR3 spans 16 amino acids. Germline assignment: CDR1 MGHRA and CDR2 YSYEKL. With 2 bases removed from V and 5 bases from J, the gap between germline ends came to 16 bases.

This clonotype was detected a few times. This chain connects TRBV6-5 to TRBJ1-4; TRBD1 matches at 7 bases. Germline CDR1 MNHEY, CDR2 SVGAGI. CDR3 length: 14 amino acids. V was clipped by 5 bases and J by 5 bases; unmatched bases: 5. CDR3 sequence (DNA): TGTGCCAGCAGTGACAGGGAGGCGAATGAAAAACTGTTTTTT. It translates to CASSDREANEKLFF.

The genes are TRBV5-5 and TRBJ1-2; D uncertain. CDR3 length: 14 amino acids. Germline CDR1 is SGHKS and CDR2 is YYEKEE (reference sequence). With 2 bases removed from V and 3 bases from J, the gap between germline ends came to 11 bases. The CDR3, as DNA: TGTGCCAGCAGCTTAGGACTCGGGGACTATGGCTACACCTTC. Protein product: CASSLGLGDYGYTF. The full variable domain, in which reference TRBV5-5 and TRBJ1-2 provide the parts outside the CDR3, is DAGVTQSPTHLIKTRGQQVTLRCSPISGHKSVSWYQQVLGQGPQFIFQYYEKEERGRGNFPDRFSARQFPNYSSELNVNALLLGDSALYLCASSLGLGDYGYTFGSGTRLTVV.

V and J are TRBV7-3 and TRBJ2-5, with TRBD2 matching 10 bases. The junction had 9 bases not matched to a gene; V was cut back by 6 bases and J by 5 bases. The CDR3 runs to 15 residues. CDR1 is SGHTA, CDR2 FQGTGA, per germline. The CDR3 nucleotides are TGTGCCAGCAGAAGCGGGGGGGGGTATGGGGAGACCCAGTACTTC. Residues: CASRSGGGYGETQYF.

The chain combines TRBV12-3 or TRBV12-4 with TRBJ2-5; the D gene could be TRBD1 or TRBD2 (5 bases each). The CDR3 has 14 residues. V was clipped by 5 bases and J by 4 bases, with 14 bases between them. The CDR3 region has the DNA TGTGCCAGCAGTGGTAGTAATGGGGGAGAGACCCAGTACTTC. It specifies CASSGSNGGETQYF.

V and J are TRBV12-3 or TRBV12-4 and TRBJ2-2; the D is unclear. The CDR3 length is 12 residues. V was pared by 5 bases and J by 7 bases, with 8 bases between. The CDR3 nucleotides are TGTGCCAGCAGTGGCCCAGGCGGGGAGCTGTTTTTT. This translates into CASSGPGGELFF.

The rearrangement uses TRBV2 and TRBJ2-1; TRBD2 agrees at 7 bases. The CDR3 has 16 residues. Germline V gives CDR1 SNHLY, CDR2 FYNNEI. The V gene end was trimmed by 7 bases and the J gene end by 1 base; junction bases not matched to a gene: 10. As DNA, the CDR3 is TGTGCCAGCACTGGTCAACTAGCGCCTTCCTACAATGAGCAGTTCTTC. This translates into CASTGQLAPSYNEQFF.

This clonotype was recorded many times. The chain uses TRBV7-2 and TRBJ2-7; tentatively, D is TRBD1 or TRBD2 (5 bases each). The germline V gene has CDR1 SGHTA and CDR2 FQGNSA. V lost 5 bases and J 6 bases, leaving 14 bases between the germline ends. The CDR3 runs to 13 residues. As DNA, the CDR3 is TGTGCCAGCAGCCCGACCAGGGAGCGCGAGCAGTACTTC. It specifies CASSPTREREQYF.

This chain joins TRBV19 and TRBJ2-2; perhaps TRBD2 as D (5 bases). CDR3 length equals 13 residues. V lost 4 bases and J 5 bases, leaving 8 bases between the germline ends. The germline gives CDR1 LNHDA, CDR2 SQIVND (reference sequence). CDR3: CASSRLFTGELFF. DNA of the CDR3: TGTGCCAGTAGTAGACTATTTACCGGGGAGCTGTTTTTT.

This clonotype was counted a few times. For the CDR3, the DNA is TGTGCCAGCAGCGTATGGGGAGACAGGGCTTATGGCTACACCTTC. Amino acid sequence: CASSVWGDRAYGYTF. The chain uses TRBV9 and TRBJ1-2; 7 bases fit TRBD1. Germline V gives CDR1 SGDLS, CDR2 YYNGEE. The CDR3 loop spans 15 amino acids. V lost 1 base to trimming and J lost 5 bases; unmatched junction nucleotides: 8.

This clonotype was recorded many times. The chain couples TRBV7-4 to TRBJ1-3, with D possibly matching TRBD1 (6 bases). This CDR3 has 16 residues. The germline gives CDR1 SGHVT, CDR2 SQSDAQ. Trimming took off 0 bases at V and 0 bases at J, with 9 bases between the two ends. As DNA, the CDR3 is TGTGCCAGCAGCTTAGCAAAGGACAGCTCTGGAAACACCATATATTTT. It translates to CASSLAKDSSGNTIYF. Complete variable domain (other parts from reference TRBV7-4 and TRBJ1-3): GAGVSQSPRYKVAKRGRDVALRCDSISGHVTLYWYRQTLGQGSEVLTYSQSDAQRDKSGRPSGRFSAERPERSVSTLKIQRTEQGDSAVYLCASSLAKDSSGNTIYFGEGSWLTVV.

This chain joins TRBV30 and TRBJ2-7, with TRBD1 as a possible D gene (6 bases). Trimming removed 4 bases from V and 0 bases from J, with 13 bases in between. The CDR3 contains 14 residues. Germline CDR1 reads GTSNPN; CDR2 reads SVGIG (reference sequence). CDR3 nucleotide sequence: TGTGCCTGGAAGGGACACTTGAGCTCCTACGAGCAGTACTTC. Encoded protein: CAWKGHLSSYEQYF. The full variable domain, completed using reference TRBV30 and TRBJ2-7, is SQTIHQWPATLVQPVGSPLSLECTVEGTSNPNLYWYRQAAGRGLQLLFYSVGIGQISSEVPQNLSASRPQDRQFILSSKKLLLSDSGFYLCAWKGHLSSYEQYFGPGTRLTVT.